The next 32 T cell receptor beta chains were all read from a single sample in a study of shared clonotypes between healthy human individuals. Sequencing was performed with immunoSEQ multiplex PCR; in TCRdb, only in-frame clones are kept and a portion is missing. The table records approximately 1,000,000 clones, roughly 80% of them present only once. Sequenced input: memory CD4+ T cells from PBMCs. The sample's subset: CD45RA-negative fraction. The source is a man aged 18 to 30 in good health. Some clones in this sample may be carry-over from other donors' samples.

The CDR3 loop is CASSLRGLPYF. The CDR3 coding sequence is TGTGCCAGCAGTTTACGGGGTTTGCCGTACTTC. The chain recombines TRBV28 with TRBJ2-7, with D perhaps matching TRBD2 (5 bases). This CDR3 contains 11 residues. V lost 2 bases and J 12 bases, leaving 11 bases between the germline ends. In germline, CDR1 is MDHEN, CDR2 SYDVKM.

The rearrangement joins TRBV7-6 to TRBJ2-1; 8 bases align to TRBD1. The CDR3 has 18 amino acids. In germline, CDR1 is SGHVS, CDR2 FNYEAQ. The V gene end was trimmed by 5 bases and the J gene end by 7 bases; junction bases not matched to a gene: 19. CDR3 protein: CASSPHLPTGVGLNEQFF. In DNA, the CDR3 is TGTGCCAGCAGCCCACACCTCCCGACAGGGGTAGGATTAAATGAGCAGTTCTTC.

This sequence joins TRBV11-3 and TRBJ2-4; TRBD2 matches at 9 bases. With V trimmed by 0 bases and J by 7 bases, 13 bases remained unmatched. CDR3 size: 18 residues. In germline, CDR1 is SGHNT, CDR2 YENEEA. For the CDR3, the DNA is TGTGCCAGCAGCTTAGAGGGGGGCGGAGCGGGAGGAGAGAACATTCAGTACTTC. Protein: CASSLEGGGAGGENIQYF.

The chain uses TRBV18 and TRBJ2-7, with a possible D match to TRBD1 (6 bases). Germline CDR1 and CDR2: KGHSH and LQKENI. The ends were cut back, 6 bases at V and 2 bases at J, with 20 bases in the middle. The CDR3 loop spans 16 amino acids. CDR3 amino acids: CASSSGVGGPAYEQYF. Written as DNA, the CDR3 is TGTGCCAGCTCCTCAGGTGTAGGGGGACCCGCCTACGAGCAGTACTTC. The whole variable domain, filled in from reference TRBV18 and TRBJ2-7, reads NAGVMQNPRHLVRRRGQEARLRCSPMKGHSHVYWYRQLPEEGLKFMVYLQKENIIDESGMPKERFSAEFPKEGPSILRIQQVVRGDSAAYFCASSSGVGGPAYEQYFGPGTRLTVT.

The chain uses TRBV2 and TRBJ2-4; D is possibly TRBD2 (6 bases). The V end was cut by 7 bases, the J end by 3 bases, with 7 bases between. Germline CDR1 SNHLY, CDR2 FYNNEI. CDR3 length: 12 amino acids. CDR3 sequence reads: CASTGGKNIQYF. CDR3 sequence (DNA): TGTGCCAGCACCGGGGGCAAAAACATTCAGTACTTC.

The rearrangement links TRBV5-1 to TRBJ2-2; no firm D call. Germline CDR1 reads SGHRS; CDR2 reads YFSETQ. The CDR3 runs 12 residues. Trimming stripped 5 bases from V and 4 bases from J, with 6 bases between. CDR3 coding DNA: TGCGCCAGCAGGCAATTCACCGGGGAGCTGTTTTTT. Translating gives CASRQFTGELFF.

The rearrangement joins TRBV6-6 to TRBJ1-1; D is unclear. Germline V gene lookup returns CDR1 MNHNY and CDR2 SVGAGI (reference sequence). Trimming took 7 bases from V and 6 from J, leaving 12 bases between them. The CDR3 runs to 12 residues. The CDR3 bases are TGTGCCAGCAACCCGGGTTTCGCTGAAGCTTTCTTT. Its protein is CASNPGFAEAFF.

This chain links TRBV20-1 with TRBJ2-7, with unresolved D. The CDR3 runs to 11 residues. The V end was cut by 6 bases, the J end by 6 bases, with 12 bases between. Germline V gene lookup returns CDR1 DFQATT and CDR2 SNEGSKA (reference sequence). CDR3 coding DNA: TGCAGTGCCGTCTACGCGGTCGAGCAGTACTTC. It specifies CSAVYAVEQYF.

This clone has just a few counts. The rearrangement links TRBV7-3 to TRBJ1-1; D unresolved. Per germline, CDR1 SGHTA and CDR2 FQGTGA. Trimming shortened V by 5 bases and J by 7 bases, and 14 bases separated the two germline ends. CDR3 length: 13 residues. CDR3 region: CASSPQGQVEAFF. In DNA form, the CDR3 reads TGTGCCAGCAGCCCGCAAGGGCAAGTTGAAGCTTTCTTT.

This chain connects TRBV28 to TRBJ1-4; possibly TRBD1 for D (5 bases). Looked up from germline, CDR1 is MDHEN and CDR2 is SYDVKM. The V gene lost 7 bases and the J gene lost 4 bases, with 22 bases spanning the gap. This CDR3 comprises 17 residues. The CDR3 spells CASTPRGGAESNEKLFF. In DNA form, the CDR3 reads TGTGCCAGCACCCCCCGGGGCGGGGCTGAGAGTAATGAAAAACTGTTTTTT.

This rearrangement joins TRBV5-1 to TRBJ1-2; a weak D match, TRBD1 (6 bases). The V and J ends lost 1 base and 4 bases respectively, with 14 bases between them. The CDR3 contains 15 residues. CDR1 and CDR2 (germline): SGHRS, YFSETQ. The CDR3 here is CASSLIRGGFYGYTF. CDR3 nucleotides: TGCGCCAGCAGCTTGATCAGGGGAGGGTTCTATGGCTACACCTTC.

This clone was picked up one time. The chain carries TRBV5-1 and TRBJ2-1; D ambiguous. CDR1 is SGHRS, CDR2 YFSETQ, per germline. V lost 2 bases and J 1 base, leaving 13 bases between the germline ends. The CDR3 covers 16 residues. The CDR3, as DNA: TGCGCCAGCAGCTTATTCCCCGGTCTTTCCTACAATGAGCAGTTCTTC. Its protein is CASSLFPGLSYNEQFF.

The gene calls are TRBV5-1 and TRBJ1-1; the D gene is possibly TRBD1 (6 bases). Germline assignment: CDR1 SGHRS and CDR2 YFSETQ. The CDR3 has 14 residues. V lost 1 base, J lost 7 bases, and 14 bases lay in between. DNA for the CDR3: TGCGCCAGCAGCTTGTTTGTCAGGGGCAATGAAGCTTTCTTT. Protein: CASSLFVRGNEAFF.

V usage is TRBV5-4 and J usage is TRBJ2-4; 7 nucleotides align to TRBD2. J lost 8 bases, V lost 1 base, and 6 bases had no gene match. Germline V gene data show CDR1 as SGHNT and CDR2 as YYREEE (reference sequence). There are 14 residues in the CDR3. The CDR3 DNA follows: TGTGCCAGCAGCTTGCTAGCGGTCGGGGACATTCAGTACTTC. This translates into CASSLLAVGDIQYF. Together with reference TRBV5-4 and TRBJ2-4, the CDR3 gives the full variable domain: ETGVTQSPTHLIKTRGQQVTLRCSSQSGHNTVSWYQQALGQGPQFIFQYYREEENGRGNFPPRFSGLQFPNYSSELNVNALELDDSALYLCASSLLAVGDIQYFGAGTRLSVL.

Notes on this clone: A much bigger clone sits one base away, suggesting this may be a read error. The DNA of the CDR3 is TGTGCCAGCAGTTTAGGGGGAGCGGGACCTTCCTACGAGCAGTACTTC. It yields the protein CASSLGGAGPSYEQYF. This chain links TRBV28 with TRBJ2-7; TRBD2 matches 7 bases. J lost 1 base, V lost 2 bases, and 8 bases had no gene match. The CDR3 has 16 amino acids. CDR1 is MDHEN, CDR2 SYDVKM, per germline.

The CDR3 region has the DNA TGTGCCAGCAGCTTAGTGGTCGGGAGGGCCCGTCCATACAATGAGCAGTTCTTC. It specifies CASSLVVGRARPYNEQFF. The chain has TRBV7-2 and TRBJ2-1; 8 nucleotides align to TRBD2. The germline CDR1 and CDR2 sequences are SGHTA and FQGNSA. This CDR3 is 18 amino acids long. Trimming at V came to 1 base and at J to 4 bases, leaving 12 bases not matched to a gene.

The chain uses TRBV5-1 and TRBJ1-4; tentatively, D is TRBD1 (6 bases). Germline V gene data show CDR1 as SGHRS and CDR2 as YFSETQ. CDR3 length: 15 residues. V was clipped by 3 bases and J by 0 bases, with 9 bases between them. This CDR3 is CASSSRGATNEKLFF. The CDR3 DNA follows: TGCGCCAGCAGCTCGAGGGGGGCAACTAATGAAAAACTGTTTTTT.

This chain uses TRBV11-2 with TRBJ2-3; D is unresolved. Germline V gene sequence: CDR1 SGHAT, CDR2 FQNNGV. The CDR3 totals 12 residues. V dropped 6 bases and J dropped 3 bases, with 7 bases sitting between them. The CDR3: CASRFTTDTQYF. The CDR3 DNA reads TGTGCCAGCAGATTTACTACAGATACGCAGTATTTT.

The chain combines TRBV7-3 with TRBJ1-2; D is possibly TRBD1 (5 bases). Germline lookup yields CDR1 SGHTA and CDR2 FQGTGA. With 3 bases removed from V and 3 bases from J, the gap between germline ends came to 14 bases. The CDR3 contains 15 residues. CDR3 bases: TGTGCCAGCAGCTTTTCCCCAGGGACGGACTATGGCTACACCTTC. Residues: CASSFSPGTDYGYTF. The full variable domain, completed using reference TRBV7-3 and TRBJ1-2, is GAGVSQTPSNKVTEKGKYVELRCDPISGHTALYWYRQSLGQGPEFLIYFQGTGAADDSGLPNDRFFAVRPEGSVSTLKIQRTERGDSAVYLCASSFSPGTDYGYTFGSGTRLTVV.

The rearrangement links TRBV19 to TRBJ1-2; a weak D match, TRBD1 (6 bases). Germline-derived CDR1 and CDR2 are LNHDA and SQIVND (reference sequence). V lost 9 bases and J lost 3, with 11 bases in between. The CDR3 extends over 12 amino acids. CDR3 sequence (DNA): TGTGCCAGCCTCGCAGGGGACTATGGCTACACCTTC. Translated, it gives CASLAGDYGYTF.

This clone was seen only a few times. Distinct nucleotide sequences in the sample also encode this CDR3. The rearrangement uses TRBV5-1 and TRBJ2-3, with no clear D. V lost 0 bases to trimming and J lost 2 bases, with 10 bases between them. Germline CDR1 reads SGHRS; CDR2 reads YFSETQ. The CDR3 runs 15 residues. Here the CDR3 reads CASSLDSASTDTQYF. As DNA, the CDR3 is TGCGCCAGCAGCTTGGACTCGGCCTCCACAGATACGCAGTATTTT.

This chain connects TRBV29-1 to TRBJ2-3; a weak D match, TRBD1 (5 bases). Per germline, CDR1 SQVTM and CDR2 ANQGSEA. The length of the CDR3 is 12 residues. V was clipped by 6 bases and J by 4 bases, with 11 bases between them. The CDR3 DNA follows: TGCAGCGTGGAGCAGGGCCCAGATACGCAGTATTTT. Translating it yields CSVEQGPDTQYF.

The sample holds one count of this clone. The chain combines TRBV19 with TRBJ2-2; tentatively, D is TRBD2 (5 bases). V lost 8 bases to trimming and J lost 6 bases, with 10 bases between them. Germline lookup yields CDR1 LNHDA and CDR2 SQIVND (reference sequence). CDR3 length: 12 residues. In DNA, the CDR3 is TGTGCCAGTTTCGGGGTGGCCGGGGAGCTGTTTTTT. Protein product: CASFGVAGELFF.

The V call is TRBV5-8, the J call TRBJ2-5; D is unclear. V was trimmed by 6 bases and J by 2 bases, leaving 8 bases between them. This CDR3 contains 12 residues. Germline CDR1 and CDR2: SGHTS and YDEGEE. The CDR3 DNA reads as TGTGCCAGCACTGCGGCACAAGAGACCCAGTACTTC. It is translated as CASTAAQETQYF. Supplemented by reference TRBV5-8 and TRBJ2-5, the full variable domain reads EAGVTQSPTHLIKTRGQQATLRCSPISGHTSVYWYQQALGLGLQFLLWYDEGEERNRGNFPPRFSGRQFPNYSSELNVNALELEDSALYLCASTAAQETQYFGPGTRLLVL.

This clone was seen just once. The chain uses TRBV7-9 and TRBJ1-1; the D is unclear. The CDR3 is 15 residues long. V was trimmed by 5 bases and J by 4 bases, leaving 17 bases between them. Germline assignment: CDR1 SEHNR and CDR2 FQNEAQ (reference sequence). The CDR3 sequence is CASSPPDGSGTEAFF. The CDR3 DNA is TGTGCCAGCAGCCCACCGGACGGGTCCGGCACTGAAGCTTTCTTT. Using reference TRBV7-9 and TRBJ1-1 for the parts outside the CDR3, the full variable domain is DTGVSQNPRHKITKRGQNVTFRCDPISEHNRLYWYRQTLGQGPEFLTYFQNEAQLEKSRLLSDRFSAERPKGSFSTLEIQRTEQGDSAMYLCASSPPDGSGTEAFFGQGTRLTVV.

The chain joins TRBV5-1 to TRBJ1-2; maybe TRBD1 (6 bases). Germline values: CDR1 SGHRS, CDR2 YFSETQ. The V and J ends lost 0 bases and 6 bases respectively, with 9 bases between them. The CDR3 has 13 residues. Here the CDR3 DNA reads TGCGCCAGCAGCTTGGACAGGGACCATGGCTACACCTTC. It specifies CASSLDRDHGYTF.

The rearrangement links TRBV10-3 to TRBJ1-1; TRBD1 matches at 7 bases. The CDR3 runs to 12 residues. Germline trimming cut 6 bases from V and 6 bases from J; bases unmatched to any gene: 4. CDR1 and CDR2 (germline): ENHRY, SYGVKD. The CDR3 DNA reads as TGTGCCATCAGCAAAGACAGGGCTGAAGCTTTCTTT. Translated, it gives CAISKDRAEAFF.

This chain joins TRBV5-4 and TRBJ2-1, with TRBD2 matching over 9 bases. The trim removed 4 bases at V and 2 bases at J, leaving 4 bases unmatched. From germline, CDR1 is SGHNT and CDR2 YYREEE (reference sequence). The CDR3 consists of 15 residues. The CDR3 spells CASSRASGTYNEQFF. The CDR3 DNA reads TGTGCCAGCAGCCGAGCTAGCGGGACCTACAATGAGCAGTTCTTC.

The chain carries TRBV5-5 and TRBJ1-1; TRBD1 might be the D (6 bases). CDR3 length: 14 amino acids. The V end lost 6 bases, the J end lost 4 bases, and 16 bases lay between the germline ends. The germline V gene encodes CDR1 SGHKS and CDR2 YYEKEE (reference sequence). CDR3 DNA sequence: TGTGCCAGCATCATACAGGGCGGGGGCACTGAAGCTTTCTTT. As protein: CASIIQGGGTEAFF.

The rearrangement links TRBV30 to TRBJ2-7, with D hard to call. Trimming shortened V by 2 bases and J by 2 bases, and 7 bases separated the two germline ends. This CDR3 contains 12 residues. CDR1 GTSNPN and CDR2 SVGIG come from the germline V gene (reference sequence). Written as DNA, the CDR3 is TGTGCCTGGAGTCAGCTTACCTACGAGCAGTACTTC. Translation: CAWSQLTYEQYF.

This clone appeared once. The CDR3 nucleotides read TGTGCCAGCAGCCTGTCTCCAGATACGCAGTATTTT. It encodes CASSLSPDTQYF. The chain carries TRBV13 and TRBJ2-3; D is undetermined. CDR1 and CDR2 from the germline V gene are PRHDT and FYEKMQ (reference sequence). The CDR3 spans 12 residues. Between the trimmed V and J ends, which lost 5 bases and 4 bases, there was a span of 7 bases.

The CDR3 DNA follows: TGTGCAAGTCGCTTAAGGTTGAGGGTGGGCCAAGAGACCCAGTACTTC. Translated: CASRLRLRVGQETQYF. V is TRBV12-2 and J is TRBJ2-5; the tabulated D call, TRBD2, remains unverified against the DNA. TRBV12-2 is reported as a pseudogene. The length of the CDR3 is 16 residues.